These 27 T cell receptor beta chains share one sample of origin, sequenced in a study of beta chain features in type 1 diabetes (dated by TCRdb to 2017 to 2018). Library preparation was by the immunoSEQ multiplex PCR assay. The High Capacity cDNA Reverse Transcription Kit was used to reverse transcribe all of the isolated RNA, meaning that expressed TCRB transcripts were what got sequenced. The source is immuneACCESS, and TCRdb retained only in-frame sequences with V and J called. Part of the clones is not carried over; for the studies checked, unresolved V genes explain less than half of this, and the remainder is unexplained. A total of 500,000 to 850,000 clones appear in this sample, 11% to 15% of them only once. Jointly, the top ten make up approximately 0.043% of the sample. Antigens for these TCRs are unknown. What the research found in general, with its limitations: In all four CD4+ subsets, TCRB CDR3 length was moderately but significantly shorter in type 1 diabetes patients.

Sequenced input: naive CD4+ T cells from blood. The cell subset or site label, as the study defines it: true naive CD4+ T cells. All receptors derive from a man aged 18 to 29 with type 1 diabetes.

The rearrangement links TRBV30 to TRBJ1-2; D is perhaps TRBD1 (5 bases). The V end lost 2 bases, the J end lost 3 bases, and 10 bases lay between the germline ends. This CDR3 spans 13 amino acids. Germline loops: CDR1 GTSNPN, CDR2 SVGIG (reference sequence). In nucleotides, the CDR3 is TGTGCCTGGAGTAAGGACATCTACTATGGCTACACCTTC. Protein sequence: CAWSKDIYYGYTF.

The J gene is TRBJ2-7, the V gene TRBV4-2, with D possibly being TRBD2 (5 bases). V lost 1 base and J 3 bases, leaving 7 bases between the germline ends. The germline V gene encodes CDR1 LGHNA and CDR2 YNFKEQ. The CDR3 sequence is 13 residues long. The CDR3 region has the DNA TGTGCCAGCAGCCAAGCAGGACTCTACGAGCAGTACTTC. The encoded protein is CASSQAGLYEQYF.

This clone was found a few times. This chain joins TRBV18 and TRBJ1-4, with TRBD1 identical over 8 bases. V trimming: 3 bases; J trimming: 10 bases; junction bases outside the gene matches: 4. Germline V gene lookup returns CDR1 KGHSH and CDR2 LQKENI. This CDR3 comprises 13 residues. The CDR3, as DNA: TGTGCCAGCTCACCTGACGGACAGGGAAAACTGTTTTTT. Translating it yields CASSPDGQGKLFF.

The V gene is TRBV30, the J gene TRBJ2-5; the match to TRBD2 covers 13 bases. The germline V gene encodes CDR1 GTSNPN and CDR2 SVGIG (reference sequence). There are 14 residues in the CDR3. V lost 5 bases and J lost 6; bases outside the gene matches: 6. The CDR3 protein is CAWELAGGSKTQYF. In nucleotides, the CDR3 is TGTGCCTGGGAACTAGCGGGAGGGTCAAAGACCCAGTACTTC.

This chain joins TRBV20-1 and TRBJ2-7; D perhaps matches TRBD1 (6 bases). The CDR3 sequence is 11 residues long. Germline loops: CDR1 DFQATT, CDR2 SNEGSKA (reference sequence). With 3 bases removed from V and 5 bases from J, the gap between germline ends came to 8 bases. DNA for the CDR3: TGCAGTGCTAGTCAGGGGCACGAGCAGTACTTC. The encoded protein is CSASQGHEQYF.

The chain carries TRBV7-2 and TRBJ2-7, with D possibly matching TRBD1 (5 bases). V lost 3 bases and J lost 3, with 12 bases in between. Germline V gene lookup returns CDR1 SGHTA and CDR2 FQGNSA. The CDR3 length is 14 residues. In nucleotides, the CDR3 is TGTGCCAGCAGCTTGGCAGGGCTAGTCTACGAGCAGTACTTC. This gives the protein CASSLAGLVYEQYF.

V and J are TRBV23-1 and TRBJ1-2, with D possibly TRBD1 on 5 matching bases. TRBV23-1 is treated as an ORF (open reading frame) with a function not yet certain. The CDR3 length is 14 residues. V gave up 4 bases and J gave up 4 bases, with 13 bases separating them. CDR3 sequence: CASSRRGGSYGYTF. The CDR3 coding sequence is TGCGCCAGCAGTCGTAGGGGAGGAAGCTATGGCTACACCTTC.

This chain joins TRBV5-1 and TRBJ1-3; possible D gene TRBD1, 5 bases. CDR3 length: 15 amino acids. The germline CDR1 and CDR2 sequences are SGHRS and YFSETQ. V lost 4 bases and J 1 base, leaving 12 bases between the germline ends. CDR3 DNA sequence: TGCGCCAGCAGCACCCCGACAGAGTCTGGAAACACCATATATTTT. Translating it yields CASSTPTESGNTIYF.

This clone was observed a handful of times. The chain is built from TRBV7-9 and TRBJ2-5; D is perhaps TRBD1 or TRBD2 (6 bases each). CDR1 SEHNR and CDR2 FQNEAQ come from the germline V gene (reference sequence). V lost 5 bases, J lost 5 bases, and 15 bases lay in between. The CDR3 loop spans 14 amino acids. The CDR3 reads CASSPGGATETQYF. Written as DNA, the CDR3 is TGTGCCAGCAGCCCCGGGGGCGCGACGGAGACCCAGTACTTC.

A few counts support this clone. This chain links TRBV4-1 with TRBJ2-7, with D uncertain. Trimming removed 0 bases at V and 2 bases at J, with 14 bases between. This CDR3 spans 16 amino acids. From germline, CDR1 is MGHRA and CDR2 YSYEKL. CDR3 sequence: CASSQESDNPPYEQYF. The CDR3 region has the DNA TGCGCCAGCAGCCAAGAATCAGATAACCCTCCCTACGAGCAGTACTTC.

This clone was counted only a few times. The genes are TRBV2 and TRBJ1-6; no definite D call. V was clipped by 3 bases and J by 8 bases, with 14 bases between them. Germline values: CDR1 SNHLY, CDR2 FYNNEI. The CDR3 consists of 15 residues. CDR3 bases: TGTGCCAGCAGTGAGGCGAGGGCCCACGATTCACCCCTCCACTTT. Protein product: CASSEARAHDSPLHF.

This clone has just a few counts. CDR3 residues: CASSASTGGHYEQYF. The CDR3 coding sequence is TGCGCCAGCAGCGCATCCACAGGGGGCCACTACGAGCAGTACTTC. This chain joins TRBV10-2 and TRBJ2-7, with 9 bases identical to TRBD1. This CDR3 contains 15 residues. Germline lookup yields CDR1 WSHSY and CDR2 SAAADI. Unmatched junction bases numbered 9, after V lost 6 bases and J lost 3 bases.

This clone was seen a handful of times. The chain couples TRBV5-4 to TRBJ2-7; D might be TRBD1 or TRBD2, each matching 5 bases. The length of the CDR3 is 12 residues. The V end was cut by 4 bases, the J end by 4 bases, with 9 bases between. Germline CDR1 is SGHNT and CDR2 is YYREEE (reference sequence). The CDR3 DNA reads as TGTGCCAGCAGCCGGGACGGTTACGAGCAGTACTTC. It codes for CASSRDGYEQYF.

This clone was counted only a few times. The rearrangement links TRBV28 to TRBJ1-5; 7 nucleotides agree with TRBD1. V trimming: 5 bases; J trimming: 1 base; junction bases outside the gene matches: 2. CDR3 length: 14 amino acids. Per germline, CDR1 MDHEN and CDR2 SYDVKM. In nucleotides, the CDR3 is TGTGCCAGCAGTCCACAGGGGAGCAATCAGCCCCAGCATTTT. Translation: CASSPQGSNQPQHF.

The V call is TRBV6-5, the J call TRBJ2-5; D not resolved. Germline V CDR1 and CDR2: MNHEY, SVGAGI. This CDR3 region has 14 residues. With 4 bases removed from V and 7 bases from J, the gap between germline ends came to 16 bases. CDR3 amino acids: CASSSHDPVGTQYF. The CDR3, as DNA: TGTGCCAGCAGTTCTCACGACCCCGTGGGGACCCAGTACTTC.

The CDR3 DNA follows: TGTGCCAGCTCACCCGACAGGGCGCAGGCTTTCTTT. It translates to CASSPDRAQAFF. The chain joins TRBV18 to TRBJ1-1; 7 bases map to TRBD1. Trimming at V came to 3 bases and at J to 11 bases, leaving 6 bases not matched to a gene. Germline lookup yields CDR1 KGHSH and CDR2 LQKENI. The CDR3 extends over 12 amino acids.

V and J are TRBV14 and TRBJ2-1; D uncertain. This CDR3 region has 13 residues. Trimming removed 3 bases from V and 4 bases from J, with 7 bases in between. Germline V gene lookup returns CDR1 SGHDN and CDR2 FVKESK. CDR3 sequence reads: CASSQDAYNEQFF. In DNA form, the CDR3 reads TGTGCCAGCAGCCAGGACGCTTACAATGAGCAGTTCTTC.

This chain uses TRBV9 with TRBJ1-2; unclear D gene. This CDR3 is built from 13 residues. The V gene's germline CDR1 is SGDLS and CDR2 YYNGEE. Trimming stripped 5 bases from V and 2 bases from J, with 10 bases between. In nucleotides, the CDR3 is TGTGCCAGCAGTCCTGACGAGAACTATGGCTACACCTTC. This encodes CASSPDENYGYTF.

This clone was observed a few times. The rearrangement joins TRBV2 to TRBJ1-2; 7 bases line up with TRBD1. Germline trimming cut 6 bases from V and 4 bases from J; bases unmatched to any gene: 5. The CDR3 is 13 residues long. In germline, CDR1 is SNHLY, CDR2 FYNNEI. The CDR3 sequence is CASRWDRTYGYTF. Here the CDR3 DNA reads TGTGCCAGCAGGTGGGACAGAACCTATGGCTACACCTTC.

The V gene is TRBV25-1, the J gene TRBJ1-4; D is perhaps TRBD1 (5 bases). The ends were cut back, 3 bases at V and 8 bases at J, with 16 bases in the middle. CDR1 is MGHDK and CDR2 is SYGVNS in the germline V gene. The CDR3 runs to 15 residues. The CDR3 nucleotides read TGTGCCAGCAGTGACGACCGGGGGGGAGGCGAAAAACTGTTTTTT. This codes for CASSDDRGGGEKLFF.

This rearrangement joins TRBV9 to TRBJ2-1, with D tentatively TRBD1 or TRBD2 (5 bases each). The germline V gene has CDR1 SGDLS and CDR2 YYNGEE. V lost 4 bases and J lost 9, with 20 bases in between. This CDR3 has 15 amino acids. CDR3 amino acids: CASSPRGAPSGEQFF. CDR3 sequence (DNA): TGTGCCAGCAGCCCTAGGGGAGCTCCCTCTGGTGAGCAGTTCTTC. Based on the CDR3 plus reference TRBV9 and TRBJ2-1, the full variable domain is DSGVTQTPKHLITATGQRVTLRCSPRSGDLSVYWYQQSLDQGLQFLIQYYNGEERAKGNILERFSAQQFPDLHSELNLSSLELGDSALYFCASSPRGAPSGEQFFGPGTRLTVL.

The CDR3 is CASSQETSGGREEQYF. In DNA form, the CDR3 reads TGCGCCAGCAGCCAAGAGACTAGCGGGGGACGAGAGGAGCAGTACTTC. V and J are TRBV4-1 and TRBJ2-7, with 12 bases that match TRBD2. The germline V gene has CDR1 MGHRA and CDR2 YSYEKL. The CDR3 has 16 residues. Germline trimming cut 0 bases from V and 7 bases from J; bases unmatched to any gene: 7.

For the CDR3, the DNA is TGTGCCAGCTCACAGCTCAATGAGCAGTTCTTC. Its protein is CASSQLNEQFF. The gene calls are TRBV18 and TRBJ2-1; D remains unclear. There are 11 residues in the CDR3. Per germline, CDR1 KGHSH and CDR2 LQKENI. V lost 4 bases and J lost 6, with 4 bases in between.

This clone has a handful of counts. J is TRBJ2-3 and V is TRBV28; a possible D gene is TRBD2 (6 bases). The CDR3 is 16 residues long. Trimming took off 5 bases at V and 2 bases at J, with 17 bases between the two ends. CDR1 and CDR2 (germline): MDHEN, SYDVKM. The DNA for the CDR3 is TGTGCCAGCAGTAGTCCGAGAGGGACTTTCACAGATACGCAGTATTTT. Residues: CASSSPRGTFTDTQYF. Complete variable domain (other parts from reference TRBV28 and TRBJ2-3): DVKVTQSSRYLVKRTGEKVFLECVQDMDHENMFWYRQDPGLGLRLIYFSYDVKMKEKGDIPEGYSVSREKKERFSLILESASTNQTSMYLCASSSPRGTFTDTQYFGPGTRLTVL.

The chain couples TRBV7-3 to TRBJ2-7, with 8 bases matching TRBD1. Germline V gene data show CDR1 as SGHTA and CDR2 as FQGTGA. With V trimmed by 5 bases and J by 4 bases, 4 bases remained unmatched. The CDR3 runs to 13 residues. For the CDR3, the DNA is TGTGCCAGCAGCCAAGACAGGGGATACGAGCAGTACTTC. This sequence encodes CASSQDRGYEQYF.

This chain connects TRBV19 to TRBJ2-5; TRBD2 matches 14 bases. This CDR3 is 16 amino acids long. The V gene's germline CDR1 is LNHDA and CDR2 SQIVND (reference sequence). Trimming at V came to 5 bases and at J to 5 bases, leaving 7 bases not matched to a gene. The CDR3 protein is CASSPRTSGGSETQYF. The CDR3 bases are TGTGCCAGTAGTCCGCGGACTAGCGGGGGGTCGGAGACCCAGTACTTC.

The rearrangement joins TRBV5-1 to TRBJ2-4; D is perhaps TRBD2 (5 bases). V was cut by 4 bases and J by 0 bases, with 8 bases left in between. The CDR3 is 14 amino acids. Germline assignment: CDR1 SGHRS and CDR2 YFSETQ. CDR3 DNA: TGCGCCAGCAGCCTCGGACTAGCCAAAAACATTCAGTACTTC. Encoded protein: CASSLGLAKNIQYF.